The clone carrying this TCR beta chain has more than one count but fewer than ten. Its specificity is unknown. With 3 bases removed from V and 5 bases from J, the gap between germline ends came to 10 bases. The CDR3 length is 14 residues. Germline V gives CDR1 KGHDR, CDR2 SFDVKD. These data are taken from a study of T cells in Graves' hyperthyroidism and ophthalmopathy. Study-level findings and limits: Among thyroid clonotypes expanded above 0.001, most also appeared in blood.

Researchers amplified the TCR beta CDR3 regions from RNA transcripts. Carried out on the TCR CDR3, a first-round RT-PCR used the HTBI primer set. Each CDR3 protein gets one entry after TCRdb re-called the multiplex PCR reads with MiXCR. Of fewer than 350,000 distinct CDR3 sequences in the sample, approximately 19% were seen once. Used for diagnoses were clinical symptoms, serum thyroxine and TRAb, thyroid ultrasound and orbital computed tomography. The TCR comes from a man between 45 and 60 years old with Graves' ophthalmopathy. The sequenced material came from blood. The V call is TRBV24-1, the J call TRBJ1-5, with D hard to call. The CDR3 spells CATSDPKRDQPQHF. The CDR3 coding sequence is TGTGCCACCAGTGATCCCAAGCGGGATCAGCCCCAGCATTTT.